A single sample gave rise to the 8 T cell receptor beta chains below, sequenced in a study of technical replicates of blood from a handful of donors. Data came from immunoSEQ multiplex PCR; TCRdb stores just in-frame clones and leaves some out. The sample has approximately 15,000 clones, over 80% seen once. Specimen: PBMCs. The receptors originated from a human donor in good health.

The chain is built from TRBV29-1 and TRBJ2-5; 8 bases map to TRBD2. This CDR3 is 14 amino acids long. After removal of 1 base from V and 1 base from J, the junction contained 2 bases not matched to a gene. Germline V lookup: CDR1 SQVTM, CDR2 ANQGSEA. CDR3 sequence (DNA): TGCAGCGTTGAAGCGGGAGGGCCCCAAGAGACCCAGTACTTC. Translated: CSVEAGGPQETQYF. Supplemented by reference TRBV29-1 and TRBJ2-5, the full variable domain reads SAVISQKPSRDICQRGTSLTIQCQVDSQVTMMFWYRQQPGQSLTLIATANQGSEATYESGFVIDKFPISRPNLTFSTLTVSNMSPEDSSIYLCSVEAGGPQETQYFGPGTRLLVL.

The rearrangement links TRBV28 to TRBJ1-3, with a tentative D call TRBD1 (5 bases). Germline V CDR1 and CDR2: MDHEN, SYDVKM. There are 15 residues in the CDR3. Trimming left V 11 bases short and J 0 bases short, with 17 bases between. CDR3 sequence (DNA): TGTGCCGCCTGGGGGGGACCCCTCTCTGGAAACACCATATATTTT. Amino acids: CAAWGGPLSGNTIYF.

The gene calls are TRBV4-2 and TRBJ2-6; possible D gene TRBD2, 6 bases. Germline CDR1 and CDR2: LGHNA and YNFKEQ. This CDR3 contains 16 residues. V was shortened by 2 bases and J by 1 base, with 9 bases between the two germline ends. In DNA, the CDR3 is TGTGCCAGCAGCCAACGGGGGTGGTCTGGGGCCAACGTCCTGACTTTC. It codes for CASSQRGWSGANVLTF.

This rearrangement joins TRBV28 to TRBJ1-2; D not resolved. Germline V gene sequence: CDR1 MDHEN, CDR2 SYDVKM. The CDR3 covers 12 residues. Trimming took 6 bases from V and 3 from J, leaving 8 bases between them. The CDR3 nucleotides are TGTGCCAGCAGCCCGTTCTACTATGGCTACACCTTC. It yields the protein CASSPFYYGYTF.

The J gene is TRBJ1-4, the V gene TRBV27, with 7 bases identical to TRBD1. CDR1 and CDR2 from the germline V gene are MNHEY and SMNVEV (reference sequence). The CDR3 consists of 16 residues. After removal of 4 bases from V and 7 bases from J, the junction contained 12 bases not matched to a gene. CDR3 in DNA: TGTGCCAGCAGTTCCTTATCGGGAGGGGGCTTTGAAAAACTGTTTTTT. It is translated as CASSSLSGGGFEKLFF.

The rearrangement joins TRBV5-8 to TRBJ2-4, with 11 positions matching TRBD2. The germline CDR1 and CDR2 sequences are SGHTS and YDEGEE. The CDR3 loop spans 16 amino acids. Unmatched junction bases numbered 5, after V lost 0 bases and J lost 6 bases. The CDR3 is CASSLALTSGGNIQYF. For the CDR3, the DNA is TGTGCCAGCAGCTTGGCCTTAACTAGCGGGGGAAACATTCAGTACTTC.

The V gene is TRBV25-1, the J gene TRBJ2-1; D unresolved. V lost 2 bases, J lost 16 bases, and 21 bases lay in between. Per germline, CDR1 MGHDK and CDR2 SYGVNS. The CDR3 length is 14 residues. The CDR3 region has the DNA TGTGCCAGCAGTGAAGCTATTAGCCCCCTGAACGCTTTCTTC. It encodes CASSEAISPLNAFF.

The V call is TRBV7-8, the J call TRBJ2-1; 14 bases are shared with TRBD2. The junction had 10 bases not matched to a gene; V was cut back by 0 bases and J by 9 bases. Germline-derived CDR1 and CDR2 are SGHVS and FQNEAQ. The CDR3 spans 18 residues. The DNA for the CDR3 is TGTGCCAGCAGCTTAGCACCTGGGACTAGCGGGAGAGCGGGTGAGCAGTTCTTC. This sequence encodes CASSLAPGTSGRAGEQFF.